These T cell receptor beta chains were read from a single sample in a study of shared clonotypes between healthy human individuals. Produced via immunoSEQ multiplex PCR; TCRdb's table is partial and in-frame only. The data hold around 2,100,000 clones, with around 96% observed a single time. Specimen: naive CD8+ T cells sorted from blood. These receptors were collected from a man younger than 35 in good health. Each CDR3 is given with its conserved first and last residue. Each record gives: D gene, J gene, V gene, clone size, CDR3 DNA, CDR3 protein. D genes are given only for firm matches. Not every row has a clone size; where given, it reads once, few, many or a size class.

-,TRBJ1-1,TRBV7-9,-,TGTGCCAGCAGCTTAGTGAGGGGTTACACTGAAGCTTTCTTT,CASSLVRGYTEAFF
-,TRBJ1-1,TRBV16,once,TGTGCCAGCAGCCAAGCACGGGGGGCCGAAGGTACTGAAGCTTTCTTT,CASSQARGAEGTEAFF
-,TRBJ2-7,TRBV7-6,-,TGTGCCAGCAGCTTCCGGGACGGAACCTACGAGCAGTACTTC,CASSFRDGTYEQYF
-,TRBJ2-1,TRBV15,-,TGTGCCACCAGCAGAGGGACTCACAATGAGCAGTTCTTC,CATSRGTHNEQFF
-,TRBJ1-5,TRBV4-1,-,TGCGCCAGCAGTGTAGAGTTCCTTCAGCCCCAGCATTTT,CASSVEFLQPQHF
TRBD2,TRBJ2-1,TRBV4-3,-,TGCGCCAGCAGCCAAGATAAAGTAGGGAGCGGGACCTACAATGAGCAGTTCTTC,CASSQDKVGSGTYNEQFF
-,TRBJ1-1,TRBV4-1,-,TGCGCCAGCAGCCAAGATAACAGGCTAGGTACTGAAGCTTTCTTT,CASSQDNRLGTEAFF
-,TRBJ1-5,TRBV18,-,TGTGCCAGCTCACCTAGACGGTCGGGAGGGGGCAATCAGCCCCAGCATTTT,CASSPRRSGGGNQPQHF
-,TRBJ2-5,TRBV10-3,-,TGTGCCATCAGTGAGTCCCAGTTAGAGACCCAGTACTTC,CAISESQLETQYF
TRBD2,TRBJ2-1,TRBV9,-,TGTGCCAGCAGCGCCACGGGACTAGCGGGTCCCTCGCAGTTCTTC,CASSATGLAGPSQFF
TRBD2,TRBJ2-1,TRBV11-2,-,TGTGCCAGCAGCTTAGGTGGTCTAGCGGCGCATTACAATGAGCAGTTCTTC,CASSLGGLAAHYNEQFF
TRBD2,TRBJ2-1,TRBV4-1,-,TGCGCCAGCAGCCAAGTGGGGACTAGCTTGTACAATGAGCAGTTCTTC,CASSQVGTSLYNEQFF
TRBD1,TRBJ2-7,TRBV7-6,-,TGTGCCAGCAGCCCTGACAGGGCCGACGAGCAGTACTTC,CASSPDRADEQYF
-,TRBJ2-7,TRBV11-2,-,TGTGCCAGCAGCTTAGAGGCGGCGAGCTCCTACGAGCAGTACTTC,CASSLEAASSYEQYF
-,TRBJ2-3,TRBV7-9,once,TGTGCCAGCAAAGTCCCCGGGGCAGAGATTAGCACAGATACGCAGTATTTT,CASKVPGAEISTDTQYF
-,TRBJ2-3,TRBV9,-,TGTGCCAGCAGCGTAGTGACGGGGAGCACAGATACGCAGTATTTT,CASSVVTGSTDTQYF
TRBD1,TRBJ2-7,TRBV5-4,-,TGTGCCAGCAGCTTGCTGTATGAGACAGGGCACGAGCAGTACTTC,CASSLLYETGHEQYF
TRBD2,TRBJ2-6,TRBV6-1,-,TGTGCCAGCAGTGAAGGGGCGGGGGGCGTCTTGAACCCCTCTGGGGCCAACGTCCTGACTTTC,CASSEGAGGVLNPSGANVLTF
TRBD1,TRBJ2-7,TRBV4-1,-,TGCGCCAGCAGCCCAGCTGACAGGGACGAAGACGAGCAGTACTTC,CASSPADRDEDEQYF
-,TRBJ2-1,TRBV2,-,TGTGCCAGCAGTGAAGACGCTAGGGAGCCTCATCGGGATGAGCAGTTCTTC,CASSEDAREPHRDEQFF
-,TRBJ2-7,TRBV7-2,-,TGTGCCAGCAGCTTAGGGCTTAGCGTGAACTACGAGCAGTACTTC,CASSLGLSVNYEQYF
-,TRBJ2-1,TRBV11-2,-,TGTGCCAGCAGCTTAGATGATACGGTTTCCTACAATGAGCAGTTCTTC,CASSLDDTVSYNEQFF